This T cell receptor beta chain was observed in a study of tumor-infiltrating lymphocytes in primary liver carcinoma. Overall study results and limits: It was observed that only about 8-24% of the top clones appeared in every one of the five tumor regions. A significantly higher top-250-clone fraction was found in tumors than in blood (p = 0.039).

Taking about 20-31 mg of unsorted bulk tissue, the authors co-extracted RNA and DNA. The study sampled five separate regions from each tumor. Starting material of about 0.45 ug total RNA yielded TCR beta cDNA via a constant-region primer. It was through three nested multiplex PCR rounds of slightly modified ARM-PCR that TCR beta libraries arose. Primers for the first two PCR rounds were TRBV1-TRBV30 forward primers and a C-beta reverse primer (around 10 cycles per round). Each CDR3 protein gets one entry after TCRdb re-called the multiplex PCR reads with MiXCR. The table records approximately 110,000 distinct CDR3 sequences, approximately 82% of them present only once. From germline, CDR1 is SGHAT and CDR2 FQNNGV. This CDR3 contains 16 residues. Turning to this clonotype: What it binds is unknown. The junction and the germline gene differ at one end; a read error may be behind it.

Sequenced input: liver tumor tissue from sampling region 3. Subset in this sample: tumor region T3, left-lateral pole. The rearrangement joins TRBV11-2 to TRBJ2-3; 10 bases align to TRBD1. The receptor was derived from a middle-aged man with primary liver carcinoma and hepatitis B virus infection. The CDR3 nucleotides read TGCGCCAGCAGCCCTTGGACAGGGGGAGACGCAGATACGCAGTATTTT. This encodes CASSPWTGGDADTQYF. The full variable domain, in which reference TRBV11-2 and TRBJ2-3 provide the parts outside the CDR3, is EAGVAQSPRYKIIEKRQSVAFWCNPISGHATLYWYQQILGQGPKLLIQFQNNGVVDDSQLPKDRFSAERLKGVDSTLKIQPAKLEDSAVYLCASSPWTGGDADTQYFGPGTRLTVL.